The text below deals with one T cell receptor beta chain. What it binds is not known. This sample was taken from a study of identical twins. Study-level results: Cross-sectional statistics, not tracking of the same donors, supported the conclusions.

The CDR3 is 13 residues long. CDR1 DFQATT and CDR2 SNEGSKA come from the germline V gene (reference sequence). The germline V and J ends were trimmed by 5 bases and 2 bases, with 10 bases remaining between them. TCRdb reprocessed the 5' RACE reads via MiXCR and lists one record per CDR3 protein. The sample has around 1.7 million distinct CDR3 sequences; around 33% are singletons. The receptor comes from a newborn girl in good health. V gene TRBV20-1 combines with J gene TRBJ1-3; D is uncertain. The source material was cord blood. The CDR3 DNA follows: TGCAGTGCTCCTCGGGTGCCTGGAAACACCATATATTTT. Translating it yields CSAPRVPGNTIYF.